This T cell receptor beta chain was observed in a study of T cells after yellow fever vaccination. About this clonotype itself: Its antigen is currently unknown.

Conversion of TCR transcripts into cDNA relied on 5'RACE template switching, which added a universal primer site and UMIs. TCRdb recomputed calls from the 5' RACE reads with MiXCR, one row per CDR3 protein. The table shows 300,000 to 400,000 distinct CDR3 sequences, with 7% to 9% occurring only once. Study results and caveats: Contamination by abundant bulk-population clonotypes could be present in FACS-sorted repertoires. Reappearance after the booster was observed for most primary-vaccination clones (96% CD4, about 91% CD8).

CDR3 length: 14 residues. The V and J ends lost 5 bases and 7 bases respectively, with 15 bases between them. J is TRBJ2-4 and V is TRBV12-3 or TRBV12-4; D might be TRBD1 (6 bases). The TCR was taken from a man younger than 35 who received the YFV17D yellow fever vaccine. The sample was PBMCs, taken approximately 47 days after the first yellow fever vaccination. The CDR3 DNA reads TGTGCCAGCAGTAAAGCAGGGGTGGAGAACATTCAGTACTTC. Translation: CASSKAGVENIQYF.